This T cell receptor (beta chain) was profiled in a study of T cell repertoires in cytomegalovirus infection. With respect to this clonotype: Its target is not known.

V was cut by 1 base and J by 0 bases, with 13 bases left in between. Looked up from germline, CDR1 is LNHDA and CDR2 is SQIVND (reference sequence). The CDR3 is 17 residues long. TCRdb itself ran the reads through MiXCR, one entry per CDR3 protein. The sample has about a million distinct CDR3 sequences; about a third are singletons. The V gene is TRBV19, the J gene TRBJ2-1; possible D gene TRBD2, 5 bases. The sequencing used cultured CD8+ T cells from PBMCs, collected from culture after CMV antigen stimulation. This sequence was found in a human donor in good health (CMV status not recorded). Some clones in this sample may be carry-over from other donors' samples. The CDR3 bases are TGTGCCAGTAGTATAGGGGCGGGCAAGAGCTCCTACAATGAGCAGTTCTTC. This encodes CASSIGAGKSSYNEQFF.